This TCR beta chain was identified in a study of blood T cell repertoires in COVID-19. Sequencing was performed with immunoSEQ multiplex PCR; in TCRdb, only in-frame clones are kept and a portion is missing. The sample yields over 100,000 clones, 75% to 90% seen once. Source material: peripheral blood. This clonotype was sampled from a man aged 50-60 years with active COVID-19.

The CDR3 nucleotides are TGCAGTGCTAGTCTGCGGACAGGGGATTACAATGAGCAGTTCTTC. It is translated as CSASLRTGDYNEQFF. The chain recombines TRBV20-1 with TRBJ2-1, with 9 bases fitting TRBD1. CDR1 is DFQATT, CDR2 SNEGSKA, per germline (reference sequence). J gave up 4 bases and V 3 bases, and 7 bases lay outside the gene matches. The CDR3 sequence is 15 residues long.